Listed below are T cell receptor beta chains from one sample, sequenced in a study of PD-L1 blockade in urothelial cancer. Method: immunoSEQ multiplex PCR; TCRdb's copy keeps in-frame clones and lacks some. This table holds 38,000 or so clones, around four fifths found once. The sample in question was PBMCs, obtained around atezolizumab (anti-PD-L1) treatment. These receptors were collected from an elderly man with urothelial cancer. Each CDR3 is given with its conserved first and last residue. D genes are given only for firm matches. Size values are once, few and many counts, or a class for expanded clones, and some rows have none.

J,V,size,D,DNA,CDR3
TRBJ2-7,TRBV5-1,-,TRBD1,TGCGCCAGCAGACGAGGGACAGGGGGCGAGCAGTACTTC,CASRRGTGGEQYF
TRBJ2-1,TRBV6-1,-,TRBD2,TGTGCCAGCAGTGAAGGAACCAGCGGGGTACCGTTCTTC,CASSEGTSGVPFF
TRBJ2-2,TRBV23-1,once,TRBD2,TGCGCCAGCAGTCGGTTTACGACTAGCGGGTCCCCTGTCGACACCGGGGAGCTGTTTTTT,CASSRFTTSGSPVDTGELFF
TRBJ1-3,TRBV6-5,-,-,TGTGCCAGCAGCCTACGCGGGGCGCCTGGAAACACCATATATTTT,CASSLRGAPGNTIYF
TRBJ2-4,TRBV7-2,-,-,TGTGCCAGCAGCTCCCTAGATTTAGCCAAAAACATTCAGTACTTC,CASSSLDLAKNIQYF
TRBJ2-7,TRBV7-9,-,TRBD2,TGTGCCAGCAGCTTAGCGCGCGGGAGGCCTTCCTACGAGCAGTACTTC,CASSLARGRPSYEQYF
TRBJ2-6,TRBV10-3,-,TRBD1,TGTGCCATCAGGACATTGGACAGGGCCGTTGGGGGTGGGGCCAACGTCCTGACTTTC,CAIRTLDRAVGGGANVLTF
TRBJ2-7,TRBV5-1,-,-,TGCGCCAGCAGCTTGGATCCGCAGACTTCCTACGAGCAGTACTTC,CASSLDPQTSYEQYF
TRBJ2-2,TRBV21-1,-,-,TGTGCCAGCAGCAAATACGAGCCAGGACAATATCCCGGGGAGCTGTTTTTT,CASSKYEPGQYPGELFF
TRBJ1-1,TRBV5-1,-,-,TGCGCCAGCAGCCCCGGACAGTCTCAAGCTGAAGCTTTCTTT,CASSPGQSQAEAFF
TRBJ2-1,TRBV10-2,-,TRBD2,TGCGCCGGTGGAGGGGGACTAGCACATGAGCAGTTCTTC,CAGGGGLAHEQFF